Below are 23 T cell receptor beta chains sequenced from a single sample in a study of blood T cells in healthy people across ages. Sample-barcoded 5' priming and a J-beta primer mix drove a second PCR of roughly 6 to 12 cycles. TCRdb re-called the 5' RACE reads through MiXCR, storing one row per CDR3 protein. The data hold 800,000 to 900,000 distinct CDR3 sequences, with around 68% observed a single time. Sequencing was done on a sample of blood. The origin of the receptors is a man younger than 45 in good health.

The chain uses TRBV4-3 and TRBJ1-5; maybe TRBD1 (6 bases). This CDR3 region has 14 residues. Per germline, CDR1 LGHNA and CDR2 YSLEER. Trimming stripped 8 bases from V and 3 bases from J, with 14 bases between. The DNA for the CDR3 is TGCGCCAGCTCCCAAGGGGGAAACAATCAGCCCCAGCATTTT. It codes for CASSQGGNNQPQHF.

This rearrangement joins TRBV29-1 to TRBJ2-1, with TRBD1 identical over 10 bases. The CDR3 is 15 residues long. Per germline, CDR1 SQVTM and CDR2 ANQGSEA. The V gene end was trimmed by 7 bases and the J gene end by 9 bases; junction bases not matched to a gene: 15. DNA of the CDR3: TGCAGCGCCTTGGACCGGGACAGGGGCTTACGTGAGCAGTTCTTC. Translating gives CSALDRDRGLREQFF.

This clonotype was counted a few times. This chain links TRBV10-3 with TRBJ2-7; perhaps D is TRBD1 or TRBD2 (5 bases each). V was pared by 6 bases and J by 3 bases, with 15 bases between. CDR3 size: 14 residues. Germline CDR1 ENHRY, CDR2 SYGVKD. The CDR3 DNA follows: TGTGCCATCAGCGGGACGGGCTTCCTCTACGAGCAGTACTTC. Encoded protein: CAISGTGFLYEQYF.

V usage is TRBV7-9 and J usage is TRBJ2-5; D assignment may be TRBD1 or TRBD2 (5 bases each). The better agreement between TRBJ2-7 and the DNA end casts doubt on the J call. Looked up from germline, CDR1 is SEHNR and CDR2 is FQNEAQ (reference sequence). The CDR3 loop spans 14 amino acids. The CDR3 here is CASSLGLTGNEQYF. The DNA of the CDR3 is TGTGCCAGCAGCTTAGGACTAACAGGAAACGAGCAGTACTTC.

The gene calls are TRBV20-1 and TRBJ2-5; no definite D call. Germline V gene lookup returns CDR1 DFQATT and CDR2 SNEGSKA (reference sequence). The CDR3 runs to 13 residues. V gave up 5 bases and J gave up 5 bases, with 15 bases separating them. CDR3 residues: CSASSGPGETQYF. CDR3 nucleotide sequence: TGCAGTGCTTCGTCCGGGCCTGGGGAGACCCAGTACTTC.

The rearrangement links TRBV7-2 to TRBJ2-5; D not certain. Trimming shortened V by 1 base and J by 2 bases, and 11 bases separated the two germline ends. The germline CDR1 and CDR2 sequences are SGHTA and FQGNSA. The CDR3 has 15 residues. The CDR3 DNA follows: TGTGCCAGCAGCTTAGAGATTGACATACAAGAGACCCAGTACTTC. Residues: CASSLEIDIQETQYF. Looking up the rest from reference TRBV7-2 and TRBJ2-5 gives the full variable domain: GAGVSQSPSNKVTEKGKDVELRCDPISGHTALYWYRQSLGQGLEFLIYFQGNSAPDKSGLPSDRFSAERTGGSVSTLTIQRTQQEDSAVYLCASSLEIDIQETQYFGPGTRLLVL.

V is TRBV4-1 and J is TRBJ2-1; D gene ambiguous. The DNA end is a closer match to TRBJ2-7, so the J assignment may be wrong. CDR1 and CDR2 (germline): MGHRA, YSYEKL. There are 14 residues in the CDR3. In nucleotides, the CDR3 is TGCGCCAGCAGCCAAGGGAGCTCCTACAATGAGCAGTACTTC. This encodes CASSQGSSYNEQYF.

The rearrangement joins TRBV9 to TRBJ2-1; D is perhaps TRBD1 or TRBD2 (5 bases each). CDR3 length equals 15 residues. CDR1 and CDR2 from the germline V gene are SGDLS and YYNGEE. V lost 4 bases to trimming and J lost 4 bases, with 15 bases between them. CDR3 amino acids: CASSILGVSYNEQFF. The CDR3 region has the DNA TGTGCCAGCAGCATATTGGGGGTCTCTTACAATGAGCAGTTCTTC.

As to this clonotype: Sequence at one end of the junction differs from germline and may be a read error. The chain uses TRBV4-3 and TRBJ2-3; TRBD1 agrees at 9 bases. Germline assignment: CDR1 LGHNA and CDR2 YSLEER. The CDR3 is made up of 15 amino acids. The CDR3 region has the DNA TGTGCCAGCAGCCAGGACAGGGGAGCCACAGATACGCAGTATTTT. This encodes CASSQDRGATDTQYF.

This sequence joins TRBV2 and TRBJ2-1; the D gene could be TRBD1 or TRBD2 (5 bases each). The germline V gene encodes CDR1 SNHLY and CDR2 FYNNEI. The germline V and J ends were trimmed by 7 bases and 2 bases, with 9 bases remaining between them. CDR3 length: 13 residues. CDR3 loop: CASNRGPYNEQFF. In DNA, the CDR3 is TGTGCCAGCAACCGGGGCCCCTACAATGAGCAGTTCTTC.

J is TRBJ2-2 and V is TRBV29-1, with a possible D match to TRBD2 (6 bases). The V gene lost 1 base and the J gene lost 0 bases, with 12 bases spanning the gap. The CDR3 has 16 residues. The V gene's germline CDR1 is SQVTM and CDR2 ANQGSEA. CDR3 protein: CSVEVGLAPNTGELFF. The CDR3 nucleotides are TGCAGCGTTGAAGTGGGACTGGCCCCGAACACCGGGGAGCTGTTTTTT.

The V call is TRBV3-1, the J call TRBJ1-4; TRBD1 is a possible D gene (6 bases). V was cut by 5 bases and J by 8 bases, with 21 bases left in between. CDR3 length equals 16 residues. Germline CDR1 reads LGHDT; CDR2 reads YNNKEL (reference sequence). The CDR3 reads CASSRGMRGGTEKLFF. The CDR3 DNA is TGTGCCAGCAGCAGGGGCATGAGAGGGGGAACCGAAAAACTGTTTTTT.

The rearrangement joins TRBV3-1 to TRBJ2-1, with D unresolved. The CDR3 runs 11 residues. Germline lookup yields CDR1 LGHDT and CDR2 YNNKEL (reference sequence). The V end lost 2 bases, the J end lost 8 bases, and 4 bases lay between the germline ends. CDR3 sequence reads: CASSQRHEQFF. CDR3 bases: TGTGCCAGCAGCCAACGGCATGAGCAGTTCTTC.

The chain is built from TRBV12-3 or TRBV12-4 and TRBJ1-2; D is uncertain. This CDR3 contains 15 residues. V lost 5 bases to trimming and J lost 4 bases, with 17 bases between them. In DNA form, the CDR3 reads TGTGCCAGCAGTCTATCTACCGGGAGCCTCTATGGCTACACCTTC. Translated: CASSLSTGSLYGYTF.

There are a few counts of this clonotype. CDR3 DNA sequence: TGTGCCACCAGTGAACTAGCAGATACGCAGTATTTT. It translates to CATSELADTQYF. The chain employs TRBV24-1 and TRBJ2-3; tentative D call: TRBD2 (5 bases). Trimming took off 4 bases at V and 4 bases at J, with 5 bases between the two ends. From germline, CDR1 is KGHDR and CDR2 SFDVKD. CDR3 length: 12 amino acids.

As concerns this clonotype: The junction differs from germline at one of its ends, possibly a read error. The chain joins TRBV7-2 to TRBJ2-1; D remains unclear. The germline gives CDR1 SGHTA, CDR2 FQGNSA. The CDR3 length is 12 residues. CDR3 sequence reads: CASGLAYNEQFF. CDR3 DNA sequence: TGTGCCAGCGGCTTGGCTTACAATGAGCAGTTCTTC.

This clonotype was observed a few times. The chain uses TRBV7-2 and TRBJ1-2; 7 bases are shared with TRBD1. The CDR3 length is 15 residues. J was trimmed by 4 bases and V by 5 bases; bases with no gene match: 10. CDR1 and CDR2 from the germline V gene are SGHTA and FQGNSA. CDR3 residues: CASSPQGTLAYGYTF. CDR3 DNA: TGTGCCAGCAGCCCACAGGGGACCTTGGCCTATGGCTACACCTTC. The whole variable domain, remainder taken from reference TRBV7-2 and TRBJ1-2, is GAGVSQSPSNKVTEKGKDVELRCDPISGHTALYWYRQSLGQGLEFLIYFQGNSAPDKSGLPSDRFSAERTGGSVSTLTIQRTQQEDSAVYLCASSPQGTLAYGYTFGSGTRLTVV.

The chain uses TRBV7-2 and TRBJ2-3; 8 positions agree with TRBD2. CDR3 length equals 14 residues. The ends lost 6 bases at V and 5 bases at J; junction bases unmatched: 7. Germline V CDR1 and CDR2: SGHTA, FQGNSA. The CDR3 loop is CASRTGGPVDTQYF. Written as DNA, the CDR3 is TGTGCCAGCAGAACGGGGGGGCCGGTAGATACGCAGTATTTT.

The chain carries TRBV2 and TRBJ2-4, with a tentative D call TRBD2 (5 bases). V was pared by 10 bases and J by 5 bases, with 12 bases between. The germline V gene encodes CDR1 SNHLY and CDR2 FYNNEI. The CDR3 is made up of 12 amino acids. The CDR3: CATGIHENIQYF. CDR3 coding DNA: TGTGCCACCGGGATACACGAAAACATTCAGTACTTC. Supplemented by reference TRBV2 and TRBJ2-4, the full variable domain reads EPEVTQTPSHQVTQMGQEVILRCVPISNHLYFYWYRQILGQKVEFLVSFYNNEISEKSEIFDDQFSVERPDGSNFTLKIRSTKLEDSAMYFCATGIHENIQYFGAGTRLSVL.

This clonotype was detected a few times. The genes are TRBV7-6 and TRBJ2-7; 11 nucleotides match TRBD1. The ends lost 5 bases at V and 5 bases at J; junction bases unmatched: 2. This CDR3 spans 13 amino acids. CDR1 and CDR2 from the germline V gene are SGHVS and FNYEAQ. In nucleotides, the CDR3 is TGTGCCAGCAGCCGGACAGGGGGCGACGAGCAGTACTTC. Its translation: CASSRTGGDEQYF.

CDR3 sequence: CANRPGTSGHNEQFF. CDR3 nucleotides: TGTGCCAACAGACCCGGGACTAGCGGTCACAATGAGCAGTTCTTC. The chain links TRBV6-5 to TRBJ2-1; 11 positions match TRBD2. The germline CDR1 and CDR2 sequences are MNHEY and SVGAGI. The ends lost 10 bases at V and 5 bases at J; junction bases unmatched: 10. There are 15 residues in the CDR3.

The gene calls are TRBV30 and TRBJ2-4, with D possibly being TRBD1 or TRBD2 (7 bases each). The DNA end is more similar to TRBJ2-7, so the J call may be wrong. Germline-derived CDR1 and CDR2 are GTSNPN and SVGIG (reference sequence). This CDR3 is 13 amino acids long. CDR3 nucleotides: TGTGCCTGTGCGACAGGGAGGGACTACGAGCAGTACTTC. This encodes CACATGRDYEQYF.

The chain combines TRBV7-2 with TRBJ1-2; D is unclear. The V gene's germline CDR1 is SGHTA and CDR2 FQGNSA. Trimming pared 5 bases from V and 0 bases from J, leaving 16 bases between. CDR3 length: 16 amino acids. The CDR3 DNA follows: TGTGCCAGCAGCACCAGTGAAGGGTTAGCTAACTATGGCTACACCTTC. Protein product: CASSTSEGLANYGYTF.